This TCR beta chain was sequenced in a study of Graves' ophthalmopathy and Graves' hyperthyroidism (dated by TCRdb to the late 2010s). A note on the overall study: Peripheral blood samples were taken at the time of initial diagnosis, before any treatment was given. In over five hyperthyroidism patients, T-cell repertoires of thyroid tissue and blood were compared. Following sampling, methimazole starting at 30 mg daily was administered to hyperthyroidism patients, and high-dose intravenous methylprednisolone was administered to ophthalmopathy patients. In total, 135 blood samples were TCR-sequenced: fewer than 50 ophthalmopathy, approximately 75 hyperthyroidism and roughly 17 hyperthyroidism-to-ophthalmopathy patients. An independent validation cohort was composed of approximately 19 hyperthyroidism patients and 17 patients who later progressed from hyperthyroidism to ophthalmopathy. The roughly 94 discovery patients were randomly divided into training and test sets at a 7:3 ratio. The study used TCR beta repertoire signatures to distinguish Graves' ophthalmopathy from Graves' hyperthyroidism and to predict progression to ophthalmopathy. To explore V-J signatures that distinguish ophthalmopathy from hyperthyroidism, a discovery set of 100 patients was enrolled, made up of around 40 with ophthalmopathy and 55 to 65 with stable hyperthyroidism. Study-level results and caveats: Among expanded thyroid clonotypes with frequency above 0.001, most also showed up in blood, which suggests that blood repertoires may reflect the thyroid immune response. The 13-signature model separated ophthalmopathy from stable hyperthyroidism with around 90% sensitivity and 81.08% specificity in cross-validation, and 80%/75% in the test set. In validation, the model predicted ophthalmopathy progression with 70.59% sensitivity and roughly 72% specificity; some twelve predicted patients were CT-confirmed with GO in a median of around 6.5 months. No statistical method was used to predetermine the sample size, and group allocation was not hidden from the investigators.

This clonotype was seen repeatedly, ten times or more. Its antigen has not been determined. No much larger clone is present one base from it, and per-base qualities are unavailable. Taken from the germline V gene, the CDR1 and CDR2 loops are MNHNS and SASEGT. Including cysteine and phenylalanine, the CDR3 has 14 amino acids. Only the CDR3 portion is preserved as DNA: 42 bases, with reading frame beginning at the first base. The junction shows trimming of 2 bases on V and 7 bases on J, plus 12 bases between the germline ends. For repertoire sequencing, TCR beta CDR3 regions were amplified from RNA transcripts. A first-round RT-PCR used HTBI primers with the Qiagen OneStep RT-PCR kit, followed by a second-round multiplex PCR, size selection and purification. The libraries underwent paired-end sequencing with 100 bp reads on an Illumina HiSeq2000. In the authors' own workflow: SOAPnuke was used to process the reads, throwing out any read that had adapters, had uncalled bases, had a mean Phred below 15, or lacked an exact constant-primer or identifier match. COPE v1.2.5 was used to merge high-quality paired reads. Clonotypes were defined as unique nucleotide sequences and were aligned to IMGT TRB V, D and J references using MiTCR v1.1. The analysis was limited to V-J combinations with a frequency above 0.0001, which together covered just over 98% of the repertoires. For each V-J combination, a TCR clonal expansion and chaos score was defined as F50 clonal expansion divided by the chaos observed in the TCRdist matrix. Welch's t-statistics and random forest were used to narrow the features down to around 13 V-J combinations, which were then fed into a naive Bayes classifier. The similarity between thyroid and blood repertoires was quantified using the Morisita-Horn index. TCRdb itself trimmed the public reads at Q25 with fastp, ran MiXCR and retained productive beta chains. Each CDR3 protein appears once, grouped with its most common genes and DNA. These V and J calls derive from TCRdb rather than the authors' analysis. The sample contains 620,000 or so distinct CDR3 sequences, roughly 20% of them found a single time. The ten top clones hold 7.1% of the sample.

Hyperthyroidism was defined as stable when no progression to ophthalmopathy occurred within 18 months of follow-up. Patients with hyperthyroidism were aged 18 to 65 years, had been newly diagnosed, and had a disease duration of less than 2 months. Patients with other autoimmune diseases, uncontrolled infections, pregnancy or lactation were excluded from the study. Clinical symptoms, serum thyroxine, TRAb, thyroid ultrasound and orbital computed tomography formed the basis of the diagnosis. PBMCs were isolated from 7.5 to 10 ml of fresh peripheral blood by Ficoll-Paque density gradient centrifugation. Total RNA was extracted using Trizol reagent, and RNA quality was checked on an Agilent 2100 Bioanalyzer.

The clonotype was recovered from a woman younger than 30 with stable Graves' hyperthyroidism. Some clones in this sample may be carry-over from other donors' samples. Donor details come from another sample of the same person, matched by shared clones. Sequences were obtained from peripheral blood. The V and J genes are TRBV6-1 and TRBJ1-3; TRBD1 might be the D gene, on 5 matching bases. The CDR3 region: CASSESRRGNTIYF. The sequence in DNA is TGTGCCAGCAGTGAATCTCGGAGGGGCAACACCATATATTTT.